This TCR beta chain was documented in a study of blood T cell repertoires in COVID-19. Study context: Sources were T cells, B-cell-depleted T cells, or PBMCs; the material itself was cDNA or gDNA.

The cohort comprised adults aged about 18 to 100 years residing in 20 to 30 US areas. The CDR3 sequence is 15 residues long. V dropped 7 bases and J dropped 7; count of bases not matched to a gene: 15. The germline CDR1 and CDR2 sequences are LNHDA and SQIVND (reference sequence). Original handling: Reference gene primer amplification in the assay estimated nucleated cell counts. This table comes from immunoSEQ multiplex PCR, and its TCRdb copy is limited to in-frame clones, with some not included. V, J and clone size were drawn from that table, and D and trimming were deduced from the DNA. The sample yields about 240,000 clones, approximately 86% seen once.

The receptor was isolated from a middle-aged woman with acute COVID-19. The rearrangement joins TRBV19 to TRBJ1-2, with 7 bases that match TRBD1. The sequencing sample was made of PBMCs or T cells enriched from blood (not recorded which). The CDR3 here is CASTLVRQGSVGYTF. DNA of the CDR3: TGTGCCAGTACTCTGGTGAGACAGGGATCGGTTGGCTACACCTTC.